This T cell receptor (beta chain) came from a study of T cells in Graves' hyperthyroidism and ophthalmopathy. On the study more broadly: Peripheral blood sampling occurred at initial diagnosis, before any treatment.

This clonotype was observed many times. The antigen remains unidentified. TCR beta CDR3 regions were amplified from RNA. First-round RT-PCR targeting the TCR CDR3 was performed with the HTBI primer set. TCRdb redid the calling of the multiplex PCR reads with MiXCR, one entry per CDR3 protein. The sample includes about 710,000 distinct CDR3 sequences, about a sixth seen only once; the top ten take over 7.5%. Out of over 7.5 ml of fresh peripheral blood came the PBMCs. Study-wide findings and caveats: Also found in blood were most expanded thyroid clonotypes above 0.001. A model of 13 V-J features distinguished ophthalmopathy from stable hyperthyroidism.

The sequenced sample consisted of blood. The sequence derives from a man aged 18 to 35 with Graves' hyperthyroidism.

The CDR3 DNA reads as TGTGCCAGCAGTGAATACAGGTCCGGTAATGAAAAACTGTTTTTT. It specifies CASSEYRSGNEKLFF. This chain connects TRBV6-1 to TRBJ1-4; maybe TRBD1 (5 bases). Germline lookup yields CDR1 MNHNS and CDR2 SASEGT. This CDR3 region has 15 residues. The ends were cut back, 2 bases at V and 4 bases at J, with 11 bases in the middle.